Listed here are 22 T cell receptor beta chains from one sample, sequenced in a study of blood T cell repertoires in COVID-19. Clones were sequenced by immunoSEQ multiplex PCR, and TCRdb holds only the in-frame ones, with some missing. The table lists 110,000 to 150,000 clones, under 80% of them singletons. Sequences were obtained from peripheral blood. The receptors shown here come from a man in his 60s with acute or convalescent COVID-19.

This clone was observed a single time. The chain has TRBV18 and TRBJ1-6, with no clear D. The CDR3 is 14 residues long. Trimming shortened V by 3 bases and J by 8 bases, and 11 bases separated the two germline ends. Germline values: CDR1 KGHSH, CDR2 LQKENI. CDR3 sequence reads: CASSPSARDSPLHF. CDR3 in DNA: TGTGCCAGCTCACCGAGTGCTCGGGATTCACCCCTCCACTTT.

The chain has TRBV14 and TRBJ2-7, with 11 nucleotides matching TRBD1. Germline V gives CDR1 SGHDN, CDR2 FVKESK. V lost 5 bases, J lost 1 base, and 10 bases stayed unmatched. The CDR3 contains 17 residues. As DNA, the CDR3 is TGTGCCAGCAGCGTCGCCCTGGGGACAGGGGGTTCCTACGAGCAGTACTTC. Protein: CASSVALGTGGSYEQYF. Full variable domain (outside the CDR3, taken from reference TRBV14 and TRBJ2-7): EAGVTQFPSHSVIEKGQTVTLRCDPISGHDNLYWYRRVMGKEIKFLLHFVKESKQDESGMPNNRFLAERTGGTYSTLKVQPAELEDSGVYFCASSVALGTGGSYEQYFGPGTRLTVT.

This chain joins TRBV3-1 (or the pseudogene TRBV3-2) and TRBJ2-2; no definite D call. The germline CDR1 and CDR2 sequences are LGHDT and YNNKEL (reference sequence). Trimming removed 4 bases at V and 4 bases at J, with 7 bases between. The CDR3 extends over 13 amino acids. The CDR3 nucleotides read TGTGCCAGCAGCCCATTGAGCACCGGGGAGCTGTTTTTT. Translation: CASSPLSTGELFF.

This clone was seen once. The J gene is TRBJ2-5, the V gene TRBV5-1; 9 nucleotides agree with TRBD2. J gave up 9 bases and V 0 bases, and 6 bases lay outside the gene matches. Per germline, CDR1 SGHRS and CDR2 YFSETQ. This CDR3 spans 14 amino acids. CDR3 protein: CASSLEGGRDSQYF. The DNA for the CDR3 is TGCGCCAGCAGCTTGGAAGGCGGGAGGGATTCCCAGTACTTC.

The J gene is TRBJ2-7, the V gene TRBV21-1; TRBD1 reflects the table's D call only, with no check against the DNA. TRBV21-1 is labeled a pseudogene. CDR3 length equals 17 residues. The CDR3 loop reads CASSKGEYRVSVGEQYF. The CDR3 DNA is TGTGCCAGCAGCAAAGGGGAGTACAGGGTATCAGTAGGCGAGCAGTACTTC.

The V and J genes are TRBV28 and TRBJ2-5; TRBD2 aligns across 8 bases. CDR3 length equals 17 residues. V was clipped by 5 bases and J by 2 bases; unmatched bases: 13. Germline loops: CDR1 MDHEN, CDR2 SYDVKM. CDR3 in DNA: TGTGCCAGCAGTCCTGAAGTGGGACTAGGGGGGCAAGAGACCCAGTACTTC. This translates into CASSPEVGLGGQETQYF.

The rearrangement links TRBV9 to TRBJ2-5; 8 nucleotides align to TRBD1. Germline V gives CDR1 SGDLS, CDR2 YYNGEE. The CDR3 spans 14 residues. Trimming cost V 0 bases and J 5 bases; bases outside gene matches: 3. The CDR3 nucleotides are TGTGCCAGCAGCGTAGCACAGGGGGGCGAGACCCAGTACTTC. It codes for CASSVAQGGETQYF.

This clone was counted at least ten times. V and J are TRBV12-5 and TRBJ1-1, with D possibly matching TRBD1 (5 bases). The CDR3 is 12 residues long. From germline, CDR1 is LGHNT and CDR2 FRNRAP. The V end was cut by 6 bases, the J end by 4 bases, with 9 bases between. The CDR3 loop is CASGGHGTEAFF. CDR3 sequence (DNA): TGTGCTAGTGGGGGGCATGGCACTGAAGCTTTCTTT.

V and J are TRBV5-1 and TRBJ2-3, with TRBD2 matching 8 bases. Germline values: CDR1 SGHRS, CDR2 YFSETQ. The trim removed 4 bases at V and 3 bases at J, leaving 13 bases unmatched. The CDR3 is 17 residues long. CDR3 sequence (DNA): TGCGCCAGCAGCACCGGTCCCCTGGGCGGGGGGACAGATACGCAGTATTTT. Protein: CASSTGPLGGGTDTQYF.

The chain carries TRBV28 and TRBJ2-7; 7 bases are a match to TRBD2. Germline trimming cut 4 bases from V and 0 bases from J; bases unmatched to any gene: 3. Germline CDR1 reads MDHEN; CDR2 reads SYDVKM. The CDR3 totals 14 residues. The CDR3 DNA reads TGTGCCAGCAGTTCCGGGACTACCTCCTACGAGCAGTACTTC. It specifies CASSSGTTSYEQYF. The full variable domain, completed using reference TRBV28 and TRBJ2-7, is DVKVTQSSRYLVKRTGEKVFLECVQDMDHENMFWYRQDPGLGLRLIYFSYDVKMKEKGDIPEGYSVSREKKERFSLILESASTNQTSMYLCASSSGTTSYEQYFGPGTRLTVT.

The chain has TRBV14 and TRBJ2-1; 10 nucleotides agree with TRBD2. CDR3 length equals 15 residues. V dropped 5 bases and J dropped 7; count of bases not matched to a gene: 8. Germline V gene sequence: CDR1 SGHDN, CDR2 FVKESK. The CDR3 is CASSRGLAGVNEQFF. The CDR3 nucleotides read TGTGCCAGCAGCAGGGGTCTAGCGGGAGTAAATGAGCAGTTCTTC.

The chain joins TRBV12-3 or TRBV12-4 to TRBJ2-5; TRBD1 might be the D (5 bases). This CDR3 region has 12 residues. The V and J ends lost 10 bases and 2 bases respectively, with 11 bases between them. The DNA of the CDR3 is TGTGCCACTACCAGGGATCAAGAGACCCAGTACTTC. Translated, it gives CATTRDQETQYF.

This chain uses TRBV4-1 with TRBJ2-7; D is ambiguous. CDR3 length equals 15 residues. Looked up from germline, CDR1 is MGHRA and CDR2 is YSYEKL. V lost 4 bases and J lost 0, with 13 bases in between. The CDR3 region is CASSPQPLISYEQYF. In DNA form, the CDR3 reads TGCGCCAGCAGCCCACAGCCTTTGATCTCCTACGAGCAGTACTTC.

V usage is TRBV11-1 and J usage is TRBJ2-7; D remains unclear. This CDR3 is built from 11 residues. CDR1 is SGHAT, CDR2 FQDESV, per germline (reference sequence). The V gene lost 4 bases and the J gene lost 2 bases, with 3 bases spanning the gap. The CDR3 region has the DNA TGTGCCAGCAGCTCCGCCTACGAGCAGTACTTC. Translation: CASSSAYEQYF.

The V and J genes are TRBV7-9 and TRBJ2-2; either TRBD1 or TRBD2 may fit D (5 bases each). Deletions cut 5 bases from V and 4 bases from J, with 23 bases between. Germline V CDR1 and CDR2: SEHNR, FQNEAQ (reference sequence). The CDR3 covers 18 residues. DNA of the CDR3: TGTGCCAGCAGCAGGGGCTACTTCGGTAGCGACTTCACCGGGGAGCTGTTTTTT. It yields the protein CASSRGYFGSDFTGELFF.

V gene TRBV5-1 combines with J gene TRBJ2-3; TRBD2 matches at 10 bases. The CDR3 has 16 residues. Germline CDR1 SGHRS, CDR2 YFSETQ. The ends lost 4 bases at V and 0 bases at J; junction bases unmatched: 5. CDR3 amino acids: CASSIAAGGSTDTQYF. The CDR3 DNA is TGCGCCAGCAGCATCGCAGCGGGAGGGAGCACAGATACGCAGTATTTT.

The V and J genes are TRBV5-5 and TRBJ2-3; TRBD2 matches 13 bases. The germline gives CDR1 SGHKS, CDR2 YYEKEE (reference sequence). Trimming cost V 3 bases and J 3 bases; bases outside gene matches: 4. This CDR3 has 16 residues. The CDR3 nucleotides are TGTGCCAGCAGCTCGGGACTAGCGGGACTAACAGATACGCAGTATTTT. Translating gives CASSSGLAGLTDTQYF. The full variable domain, rest sourced from reference TRBV5-5 and TRBJ2-3, is DAGVTQSPTHLIKTRGQQVTLRCSPISGHKSVSWYQQVLGQGPQFIFQYYEKEERGRGNFPDRFSARQFPNYSSELNVNALLLGDSALYLCASSSGLAGLTDTQYFGPGTRLTVL.

The chain is built from TRBV28 and TRBJ1-3; 7 bases align to TRBD1. Germline trimming cut 6 bases from V and 0 bases from J; bases unmatched to any gene: 5. CDR3 length: 15 residues. Germline V lookup: CDR1 MDHEN, CDR2 SYDVKM. In nucleotides, the CDR3 is TGTGCCAGCAGCACCGGGACAGCCTCTGGAAACACCATATATTTT. It codes for CASSTGTASGNTIYF.

The chain combines TRBV18 with TRBJ1-2, with TRBD1 matching 8 bases. The germline V gene encodes CDR1 KGHSH and CDR2 LQKENI. Unmatched junction bases numbered 7, after V lost 3 bases and J lost 7 bases. This CDR3 is 14 amino acids long. The DNA for the CDR3 is TGTGCCAGCTCACCTCCGGACAGGGCGAGTGGCTACACCTTC. It encodes CASSPPDRASGYTF. The whole variable domain, remainder taken from reference TRBV18 and TRBJ1-2, is NAGVMQNPRHLVRRRGQEARLRCSPMKGHSHVYWYRQLPEEGLKFMVYLQKENIIDESGMPKERFSAEFPKEGPSILRIQQVVRGDSAAYFCASSPPDRASGYTFGSGTRLTVV.

A few counts support this clone. The V gene is TRBV7-9, the J gene TRBJ2-7, with D unresolved. The CDR3 runs to 13 residues. Deletions cut 5 bases from V and 3 bases from J, with 11 bases between. Germline V CDR1 and CDR2: SEHNR, FQNEAQ (reference sequence). CDR3 sequence reads: CASSGYENYEQYF. The CDR3 bases are TGTGCCAGCAGCGGTTATGAGAACTACGAGCAGTACTTC.

The rearrangement links TRBV5-8 to TRBJ1-2, with 8 bases fitting TRBD1. CDR1 is SGHTS, CDR2 YDEGEE, per germline. V lost 3 bases, J lost 5 bases, and 9 bases stayed unmatched. This CDR3 region has 15 residues. The DNA of the CDR3 is TGTGCCAGCAGCTCCCAGGCAGGGGGCGTATATGGCTACACCTTC. Its translation: CASSSQAGGVYGYTF. Full variable domain (missing parts from reference TRBV5-8 and TRBJ1-2): EAGVTQSPTHLIKTRGQQATLRCSPISGHTSVYWYQQALGLGLQFLLWYDEGEERNRGNFPPRFSGRQFPNYSSELNVNALELEDSALYLCASSSQAGGVYGYTFGSGTRLTVV.

V usage is TRBV5-1 and J usage is TRBJ2-7; 16 bases match TRBD2. From germline, CDR1 is SGHRS and CDR2 YFSETQ. With V trimmed by 4 bases and J by 4 bases, 5 bases remained unmatched. The CDR3 consists of 16 residues. The CDR3 reads CASSTGLAGGQYEQYF. Written as DNA, the CDR3 is TGCGCCAGCAGCACGGGACTAGCGGGAGGGCAATACGAGCAGTACTTC.